This TCR beta chain came from a study of blood T cell repertoires in COVID-19. Study-level background: Samples taken during acute and convalescent COVID-19 were collected in the United States, Italy and Spain.

Per the original methods: Estimation of nucleated cell counts relied on the amplification of reference gene primers. The table came from immunoSEQ multiplex PCR; TCRdb's copy has only in-frame clones and leaves some out. V and J calls and clone size are given by that table; D and trimming were obtained from the DNA. The sample carries around 45,000 clones, about 89% recorded once. CDR3 length: 19 residues. Trimming left V 0 bases short and J 3 bases short, with 23 bases between. Looked up from germline, CDR1 is MNHEY and CDR2 is SVGEGT. This chain joins TRBV6-2 or TRBV6-3 and TRBJ2-5, with D possibly matching TRBD2 (5 bases). The sequence came from a man between 65 and 85 years old with active COVID-19. The specimen was peripheral blood. Here the CDR3 reads CASSYSRPSPSERKETQYF. CDR3 DNA: TGTGCCAGCAGTTACTCGAGGCCTAGCCCGAGTGAGAGGAAAGAGACCCAGTACTTC.